The rows below give T cell receptor beta chains drawn from one sample of a study of blood T cell repertoires in COVID-19. Method: immunoSEQ multiplex PCR; TCRdb's copy keeps in-frame clones and lacks some. The sample has about 51,000 clones; 86% are singletons. The sequenced material came from peripheral blood. These receptors were collected from a man older than 75 with active COVID-19. Each CDR3 is given with its conserved first and last residue. D genes are given only for firm matches. Expanded clones are given a class, and other clones once, few, many or no size at all.

CDR3 protein: CASSQGTGGINTGELFF; CDR3 DNA: TGTGCCAGCAGCCAAGGAACAGGGGGCATCAACACCGGGGAGCTGTTTTTT; V gene: TRBV14; J gene: TRBJ2-2; D gene: TRBD1; clone size: NA
CDR3 protein: CASRTSQGMRSGNTIYF; CDR3 DNA: TGTGCCAGTAGGACTTCACAGGGAATGAGGTCTGGAAACACCATATATTTT; V gene: TRBV19; J gene: TRBJ1-3; D gene: NA; clone size: NA
CDR3 protein: CASTLHHGTYEQYF; CDR3 DNA: TGTGCCAGCACCCTCCACCACGGGACCTACGAGCAGTACTTC; V gene: TRBV25-1; J gene: TRBJ2-7; D gene: NA; clone size: NA
CDR3 protein: CASSDPGLAGNYNEQFF; CDR3 DNA: TGCGCCAGCAGTGATCCCGGACTAGCGGGGAATTACAATGAGCAGTTCTTC; V gene: TRBV10-1; J gene: TRBJ2-1; D gene: TRBD2; clone size: NA
CDR3 protein: CASSKWRRSSYEQYF; CDR3 DNA: TGTGCCAGCAGCAAATGGCGGAGGAGCTCCTACGAGCAGTACTTC; V gene: TRBV21-1; J gene: TRBJ2-7; D gene: NA; clone size: NA
CDR3 protein: CASNAGANTGELFF; CDR3 DNA: TGTGCCAGCAATGCGGGGGCAAACACCGGGGAGCTGTTTTTT; V gene: TRBV2; J gene: TRBJ2-2; D gene: NA; clone size: NA
CDR3 protein: CASSQAGGPHYNEQFF; CDR3 DNA: TGTGCCAGCAGCCAAGCGGGAGGGCCACATTACAATGAGCAGTTCTTC; V gene: TRBV3-1/TRBV3-2; J gene: TRBJ2-1; D gene: TRBD2; clone size: NA
CDR3 protein: CAAGLANTGELFF; CDR3 DNA: TGTGCCGCGGGACTAGCGAACACCGGGGAGCTGTTTTTT; V gene: TRBV10-3; J gene: TRBJ2-2; D gene: TRBD2; clone size: NA
CDR3 protein: CASSPPGQGIYEQYF; CDR3 DNA: TGTGCCAGCAGTCCGCCGGGACAGGGTATTTACGAGCAGTACTTC; V gene: TRBV28; J gene: TRBJ2-7; D gene: TRBD1; clone size: NA
CDR3 protein: CASSGYDSYEQFF; CDR3 DNA: TGTGCCAGCAGCGGGTATGACAGTTATGAGCAGTTCTTC; V gene: TRBV5-4; J gene: TRBJ2-1; D gene: NA; clone size: NA
CDR3 protein: CASSPPTSAIEAFF; CDR3 DNA: TGTGCCAGCAGCCCGCCCACTTCAGCGATTGAAGCTTTCTTT; V gene: TRBV7-2; J gene: TRBJ1-1; D gene: NA; clone size: NA
CDR3 protein: CASSLNSLDRGQPQHF; CDR3 DNA: TGTGCCAGCAGTTTAAATTCTCTAGACAGGGGACAGCCCCAGCATTTT; V gene: TRBV27; J gene: TRBJ1-5; D gene: TRBD1; clone size: NA
CDR3 protein: CASSFSWLGTSTNYGYTF; CDR3 DNA: TGTGCCAGCAGTTTCTCGTGGCTAGGGACTTCCACTAACTATGGCTACACCTTC; V gene: TRBV27; J gene: TRBJ1-2; D gene: NA; clone size: NA
CDR3 protein: CASSLGPVDEQFF; CDR3 DNA: TGTGCCAGCAGTTTGGGCCCCGTGGATGAGCAGTTCTTC; V gene: TRBV27; J gene: TRBJ2-1; D gene: NA; clone size: NA
CDR3 protein: CASSSGLAETQYF; CDR3 DNA: TGTGCCAGCAGCTCAGGACTAGCGGAGACCCAGTACTTC; V gene: TRBV11-3; J gene: TRBJ2-5; D gene: TRBD2; clone size: NA
CDR3 protein: CASSLGRVNTGELFF; CDR3 DNA: TGTGCCAGCAGCTTGGGCCGGGTGAACACCGGGGAGCTGTTTTTT; V gene: TRBV5-5; J gene: TRBJ2-2; D gene: NA; clone size: NA
CDR3 protein: CASSLAVEQFF; CDR3 DNA: TGTGCCAGCAGCTTAGCCGTTGAGCAGTTCTTC; V gene: TRBV7-8; J gene: TRBJ2-1; D gene: NA; clone size: NA
CDR3 protein: CASSTLGTGGIFF; CDR3 DNA: TGTGCCAGTAGTACCCTGGGGACAGGGGGCATCTTTTTC; V gene: TRBV19; J gene: TRBJ2-7; D gene: TRBD1; clone size: NA
CDR3 protein: CASSFGQGKEKLFF; CDR3 DNA: TGCGCCAGCAGCTTCGGACAGGGGAAGGAAAAACTGTTTTTT; V gene: TRBV5-1; J gene: TRBJ1-4; D gene: TRBD1; clone size: NA
CDR3 protein: CASSLGLATDTQYF; CDR3 DNA: TGTGCCAGCAGCCTTGGACTAGCGACAGATACGCAGTATTTT; V gene: TRBV3-1/TRBV3-2; J gene: TRBJ2-3; D gene: TRBD2; clone size: few
CDR3 protein: CASSLPNHNEQFF; CDR3 DNA: TGTGCCAGCAGTCTCCCTAACCATAATGAGCAGTTCTTC; V gene: TRBV27; J gene: TRBJ2-1; D gene: NA; clone size: NA
CDR3 protein: CASSKLGAGGLGDTQYF; CDR3 DNA: TGTGCCAGCAGTAAACTTGGAGCGGGAGGGTTGGGTGATACGCAGTATTTT; V gene: TRBV28; J gene: TRBJ2-3; D gene: TRBD2; clone size: NA
CDR3 protein: CAWNFESRGQNTQYF; CDR3 DNA: TGTGCCTGGAATTTCGAAAGCCGGGGTCAGAATACGCAGTATTTT; V gene: TRBV30; J gene: TRBJ2-3; D gene: NA; clone size: NA
CDR3 protein: CASSPTGGSGANVLTF; CDR3 DNA: TGTGCCAGCAGTCCGACAGGGGGCTCTGGGGCCAACGTCCTGACTTTC; V gene: TRBV28; J gene: TRBJ2-6; D gene: TRBD1; clone size: NA
CDR3 protein: CASSIGGWDSSNQPQHF; CDR3 DNA: TGTGCCAGTAGTATAGGAGGCTGGGACAGTAGCAATCAGCCCCAGCATTTT; V gene: TRBV19; J gene: TRBJ1-5; D gene: TRBD1; clone size: NA
CDR3 protein: CASSSSSGNTIYF; CDR3 DNA: TGTGCCAGCAGCTCCTCCTCTGGAAACACCATATATTTT; V gene: TRBV6-6; J gene: TRBJ1-3; D gene: NA; clone size: few
CDR3 protein: CASSRTLAGGAYEQYF; CDR3 DNA: TGCGCCAGCAGTCGGACCCTAGCGGGGGGGGCCTACGAGCAGTACTTC; V gene: TRBV5-1; J gene: TRBJ2-7; D gene: TRBD2; clone size: NA
CDR3 protein: CASSLQATTNEKLFF; CDR3 DNA: TGTGCCAGCAGCTTACAGGCCACAACTAATGAAAAACTGTTTTTT; V gene: TRBV2; J gene: TRBJ1-4; D gene: NA; clone size: NA
CDR3 protein: CASSLSNEQFF; CDR3 DNA: TGTGCCAGCAGCCTAAGCAATGAGCAGTTCTTC; V gene: TRBV12-3/TRBV12-4; J gene: TRBJ2-1; D gene: NA; clone size: NA
CDR3 protein: CASSLNRGTEAFF; CDR3 DNA: TGCGCCAGCAGCTTAAACAGGGGCACTGAAGCTTTCTTT; V gene: TRBV5-1; J gene: TRBJ1-1; D gene: TRBD1; clone size: NA
CDR3 protein: CASSLGVLAGVIYEQYF; CDR3 DNA: TGTGCCAGCAGCTTGGGGGTCCTAGCGGGAGTTATCTACGAGCAGTACTTC; V gene: TRBV5-6; J gene: TRBJ2-7; D gene: TRBD2; clone size: NA
CDR3 protein: CASSRGQGTGNTIYF; CDR3 DNA: TGTGCCAGCAGCCGCGGACAGGGGACGGGAAACACCATATATTTT; V gene: TRBV13; J gene: TRBJ1-3; D gene: TRBD1; clone size: once
CDR3 protein: CASSQGRGFAEQYF; CDR3 DNA: TGCGCCAGCAGCCAAGGCCGGGGGTTCGCCGAGCAGTACTTC; V gene: TRBV4-3; J gene: TRBJ2-7; D gene: NA; clone size: NA
CDR3 protein: CASSFFRVGNQPQHF; CDR3 DNA: TGTGCCAGCAGTTTCTTCAGGGTAGGCAATCAGCCCCAGCATTTT; V gene: TRBV28; J gene: TRBJ1-5; D gene: NA; clone size: NA
CDR3 protein: CASSQGGGSNYGYTF; CDR3 DNA: TGTGCCAGCAGCCAAGGGGGGGGATCTAACTATGGCTACACCTTC; V gene: TRBV7-2; J gene: TRBJ1-2; D gene: NA; clone size: NA
CDR3 protein: CASSSDRQGGQETQYF; CDR3 DNA: TGTGCCAGCAGCTCCGATAGACAGGGCGGACAAGAGACCCAGTACTTC; V gene: TRBV5-5; J gene: TRBJ2-5; D gene: TRBD1; clone size: NA
CDR3 protein: CASSQPLGLAKNIQYF; CDR3 DNA: TGCGCCAGCAGCCAGCCCCTAGGCCTAGCCAAAAACATTCAGTACTTC; V gene: TRBV4-1; J gene: TRBJ2-4; D gene: NA; clone size: once
CDR3 protein: CASSDMNTEAFF; CDR3 DNA: TGTGCCAGCAGTGACATGAACACTGAAGCTTTCTTT; V gene: TRBV28; J gene: TRBJ1-1; D gene: NA; clone size: NA
CDR3 protein: CASSMGGQISYEQYF; CDR3 DNA: TGTGCCAGTAGTATGGGTGGGCAGATCTCCTACGAGCAGTACTTC; V gene: TRBV19; J gene: TRBJ2-7; D gene: NA; clone size: NA
CDR3 protein: CASSLLTGLTNTEAFF; CDR3 DNA: TGTGCCAGCAGCCTATTGACAGGGCTAACGAACACTGAAGCTTTCTTT; V gene: TRBV3-1/TRBV3-2; J gene: TRBJ1-1; D gene: TRBD1; clone size: NA
CDR3 protein: CASSQALTGWDGYTF; CDR3 DNA: TGTGCCAGCAGCCAAGCTTTGACAGGATGGGATGGCTACACCTTC; V gene: TRBV3-1/TRBV3-2; J gene: TRBJ1-2; D gene: NA; clone size: once
CDR3 protein: CASSLVGRGGTEAFF; CDR3 DNA: TGTGCCAGCAGCTTAGTTGGCCGCGGGGGCACTGAAGCTTTCTTT; V gene: TRBV7-9; J gene: TRBJ1-1; D gene: NA; clone size: NA
CDR3 protein: CASRRTGSGDNQPQHF; CDR3 DNA: TGTGCCAGCAGGCGGACAGGGAGTGGTGACAATCAGCCCCAGCATTTT; V gene: TRBV28; J gene: TRBJ1-5; D gene: TRBD1; clone size: NA
CDR3 protein: CASIPGGQGVINQPQHF; CDR3 DNA: TGTGCCAGCATCCCGGGGGGTCAGGGGGTTATCAATCAGCCCCAGCATTTT; V gene: TRBV6-2/TRBV6-3; J gene: TRBJ1-5; D gene: TRBD1; clone size: NA